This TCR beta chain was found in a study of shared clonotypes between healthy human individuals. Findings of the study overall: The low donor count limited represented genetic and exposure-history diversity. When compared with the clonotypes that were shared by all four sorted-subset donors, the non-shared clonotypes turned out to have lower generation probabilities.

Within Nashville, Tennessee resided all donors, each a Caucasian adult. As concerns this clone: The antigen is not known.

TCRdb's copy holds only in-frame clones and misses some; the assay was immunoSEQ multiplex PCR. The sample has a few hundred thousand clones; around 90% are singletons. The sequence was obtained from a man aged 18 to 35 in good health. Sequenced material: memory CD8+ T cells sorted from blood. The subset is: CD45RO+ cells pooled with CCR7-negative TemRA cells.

The CDR3 region is CASESKNTGELFF. DNA of the CDR3: TGCGCCAGCGAAAGCAAGAACACCGGGGAGCTGTTTTTT. J is TRBJ2-2 and V is TRBV5-1; D gene ambiguous. The CDR3 spans 13 residues. Germline CDR1 and CDR2: SGHRS and YFSETQ. Trimming shortened V by 7 bases and J by 1 base, and 8 bases separated the two germline ends.